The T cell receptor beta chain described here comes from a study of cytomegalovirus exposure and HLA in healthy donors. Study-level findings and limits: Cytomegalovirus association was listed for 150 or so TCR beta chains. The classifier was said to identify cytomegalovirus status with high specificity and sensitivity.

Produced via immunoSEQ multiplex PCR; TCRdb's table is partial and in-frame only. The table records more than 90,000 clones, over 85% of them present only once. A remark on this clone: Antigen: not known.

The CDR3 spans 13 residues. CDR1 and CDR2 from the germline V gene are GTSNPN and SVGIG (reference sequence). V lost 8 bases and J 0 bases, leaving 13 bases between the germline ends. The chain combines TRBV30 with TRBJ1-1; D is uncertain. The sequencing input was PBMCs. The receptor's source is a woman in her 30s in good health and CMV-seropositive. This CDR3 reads CAHTGSMNTEAFF. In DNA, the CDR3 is TGTGCCCATACCGGGAGTATGAACACTGAAGCTTTCTTT.